This is a list of T cell receptor beta chains from one sample in a study of technical replicates of blood from several donors. Method: immunoSEQ multiplex PCR; TCRdb's copy keeps in-frame clones and lacks some. In the table there are tens of thousands of clones, just over 85% of which are singletons. The sample consisted of PBMCs. The receptors here all came from a human donor in good health. Some clones in this sample may be carry-over from other donors' samples. The CDR3 runs from the conserved cysteine through the conserved F or W. The D gene is left open where the match is weak.

D: NA
J: TRBJ2-2
V: TRBV4-3
CDR3: CASSQGQRVNTGELFF

D: NA
J: TRBJ2-1
V: TRBV15
CDR3: CATRGSVNEQFF

D: NA
J: TRBJ2-5
V: TRBV6-1
CDR3: CASSEVGGSSETQYF

D: NA
J: TRBJ2-5
V: TRBV18
CDR3: CASSPLSGGQETQYF

D: TRBD1
J: TRBJ1-1
V: TRBV10-3
CDR3: CAISEINRSGGTGAPRPDTEAFF

D: TRBD2
J: TRBJ2-7
V: TRBV30
CDR3: CAWIGLAGAGEQYF

D: NA
J: TRBJ1-2
V: TRBV7-6
CDR3: CASSLTQGTNYGYTF

D: TRBD1
J: TRBJ1-4
V: TRBV7-6
CDR3: CASSAGQGANEKLFF

D: TRBD2
J: TRBJ2-1
V: TRBV7-2
CDR3: CASSFPASGVRGEQFF

D: NA
J: TRBJ1-3
V: TRBV30
CDR3: CAWRSRSSGNTIYF

D: NA
J: TRBJ2-3
V: TRBV7-2
CDR3: CASSFAGPDTQYF

D: TRBD2
J: TRBJ2-3
V: TRBV5-1
CDR3: CASSFLAGVTDTQYF

D: TRBD1
J: TRBJ2-4
V: TRBV5-1
CDR3: CASSYGQGLAKNIQYF

D: TRBD1
J: TRBJ1-2
V: TRBV4-1
CDR3: CASSHLLGRQTGANYGYTF

D: NA
J: TRBJ2-7
V: TRBV9
CDR3: CASSERGGPSYEQYF

D: NA
J: TRBJ1-1
V: TRBV7-7
CDR3: CASSQDRNTEAFF